The 30 T cell receptor beta chains below all came from one sample that was sequenced in a study of T-cell reconstitution after alpha-beta-depleted transplantation in children. For TCRbeta, the library was prepared with unique molecular identifiers. MiXCR, applied by TCRdb to the PCR reads, yields one record per CDR3 protein. In the table there are 490,000 or so distinct CDR3 sequences, around 13% of which are singletons. The sequenced sample was PBMCs from the stem cell graft donor, obtained from the stem cell graft. All receptors come from a human donor who donated a stem cell graft to a child with combined immunodeficiency.

This chain joins TRBV28 and TRBJ2-5, with 7 positions matching TRBD2. The trim removed 6 bases at V and 2 bases at J, leaving 15 bases unmatched. This CDR3 region has 17 residues. The V gene's germline CDR1 is MDHEN and CDR2 SYDVKM. CDR3 loop: CASRGRATLRDQETQYF. As DNA, the CDR3 is TGTGCCAGCAGGGGGAGGGCCACCCTCCGAGATCAAGAGACCCAGTACTTC.

The chain is built from TRBV30 and TRBJ1-5, with TRBD1 matching over 7 bases. V shed 2 bases and J 0 bases; nucleotides not matched to a gene: 4. CDR1 is GTSNPN and CDR2 is SVGIG in the germline V gene (reference sequence). The CDR3 runs 15 residues. CDR3 nucleotide sequence: TGTGCCTGGAGTCGACAGGGATATAGCAATCAGCCCCAGCATTTT. It specifies CAWSRQGYSNQPQHF. Together with reference TRBV30 and TRBJ1-5, the CDR3 gives the full variable domain: SQTIHQWPATLVQPVGSPLSLECTVEGTSNPNLYWYRQAAGRGLQLLFYSVGIGQISSEVPQNLSASRPQDRQFILSSKKLLLSDSGFYLCAWSRQGYSNQPQHFGDGTRLSIL.

V gene TRBV18 combines with J gene TRBJ2-1, with 8 bases that match TRBD2. The length of the CDR3 is 13 residues. Trimming removed 1 base from V and 9 bases from J; junction bases left unmatched: 2. Germline loops: CDR1 KGHSH, CDR2 LQKENI. The CDR3 region is CASSPRREVEQFF. CDR3 DNA: TGTGCCAGCTCACCACGGCGGGAGGTTGAGCAGTTCTTC.

A few counts support this clonotype. The genes are TRBV11-2 and TRBJ2-1; D is unresolved. The CDR3 length is 13 residues. V was cut by 3 bases and J by 6 bases, with 9 bases left in between. Looked up from germline, CDR1 is SGHAT and CDR2 is FQNNGV. The DNA of the CDR3 is TGTGCCAGCAGCTTGACACATGGCAATGAGCAGTTCTTC. Amino acid sequence: CASSLTHGNEQFF.

In this sample, this clonotype turned up many times. This rearrangement joins TRBV7-9 to TRBJ2-7; TRBD2 matches 8 bases. V shed 8 bases, J shed 1 base, and the junction held 13 bases outside the gene matches. The germline V gene has CDR1 SEHNR and CDR2 FQNEAQ (reference sequence). This CDR3 comprises 16 residues. CDR3 region: CASGGVVAGPSYEQYF. For the CDR3, the DNA is TGTGCCAGCGGAGGGGTTGTAGCGGGGCCGTCCTACGAGCAGTACTTC.

In its sample, this clonotype was seen many times. The rearrangement links TRBV15 to TRBJ2-2; TRBD2 aligns across 7 bases. Germline loops: CDR1 LNHNV, CDR2 YYDKDF (reference sequence). The J segment lost 4 bases and the V segment lost 5 bases, leaving 10 bases of the junction unmatched. CDR3 length: 16 amino acids. The CDR3 spells CATSGNGGGPTGELFF. Written as DNA, the CDR3 is TGTGCCACCAGCGGGAACGGCGGGGGACCCACCGGGGAGCTGTTTTTT.

This chain connects TRBV5-5 to TRBJ2-3; no firm D call. The length of the CDR3 is 14 residues. CDR1 is SGHKS, CDR2 YYEKEE, per germline (reference sequence). Trimming left V 1 base short and J 3 bases short, with 9 bases between. Here the CDR3 reads CASSLMSFTDTQYF. The DNA for the CDR3 is TGTGCCAGCAGCTTGATGTCATTTACAGATACGCAGTATTTT.

Turning to this clonotype: The CDR3 carries no conserved terminal phenylalanine or tryptophan, so it likely arises from a read error. The V gene is TRBV11-2, the J gene TRBJ2-3; possibly TRBD1 for D (5 bases). From germline, CDR1 is SGHAT and CDR2 FQNNGV. The length of the CDR3 is 15 residues. Trimming removed 1 base from V and 2 bases from J, with 10 bases in between. CDR3 in amino acids: CASSLGGRDTDTQYC. CDR3 coding DNA: TGTGCCAGCAGCTTAGGCGGCAGGGACACAGATACGCAGTATTGT.

This clonotype showed up many times. The J gene is TRBJ2-7, the V gene TRBV6-5; D is uncertain. CDR3 size: 11 residues. The germline V and J ends were trimmed by 7 bases and 4 bases, with 8 bases remaining between them. The germline CDR1 and CDR2 sequences are MNHEY and SVGAGI. The CDR3 coding sequence is TGTGCCAGCAACGGACCTTACGAGCAGTACTTC. Its translation: CASNGPYEQYF.

This clonotype was counted at least ten times. The chain links TRBV29-1 to TRBJ2-1; a weak D match, TRBD2 (5 bases). V was clipped by 2 bases and J by 2 bases, with 13 bases between them. The CDR3 consists of 15 residues. The V gene's germline CDR1 is SQVTM and CDR2 ANQGSEA. The CDR3 DNA reads TGCAGCGTTGAACCTGAGACTATCCCCTACAATGAGCAGTTCTTC. This sequence encodes CSVEPETIPYNEQFF.

This clonotype was counted a few times. The chain couples TRBV5-1 to TRBJ1-6, with a tentative D call TRBD1 (6 bases). Germline-derived CDR1 and CDR2 are SGHRS and YFSETQ. This CDR3 region has 13 residues. Trimming shortened V by 3 bases and J by 7 bases, and 8 bases separated the two germline ends. The CDR3: CASSWDINSPLHF. CDR3 nucleotides: TGCGCCAGCAGCTGGGACATCAATTCACCCCTCCACTTT.

This clonotype was counted at least ten times. The chain is built from TRBV20-1 and TRBJ2-3; 7 positions match TRBD2. The CDR3 totals 15 residues. The J segment lost 4 bases and the V segment lost 7 bases, leaving 14 bases of the junction unmatched. Germline V gives CDR1 DFQATT, CDR2 SNEGSKA (reference sequence). In DNA form, the CDR3 reads TGCAGTGTGCCGAGGGGCGGGAGTGCGGCAGATACGCAGTATTTT. Its translation is CSVPRGGSAADTQYF.

This clonotype was recorded many times. This CDR3 is CASSPWRSRNEQFF. CDR3 coding DNA: TGTGCCAGCAGCCCATGGAGGAGTCGGAATGAGCAGTTCTTC. This chain joins TRBV5-4 and TRBJ2-1; TRBD2 might be the D (5 bases). From germline, CDR1 is SGHNT and CDR2 YYREEE (reference sequence). The CDR3 runs to 14 residues. V lost 4 bases and J 7 bases, leaving 15 bases between the germline ends.

The chain uses TRBV7-2 and TRBJ2-5; possible D gene TRBD1, 6 bases. Trimming removed 5 bases at V and 2 bases at J, with 18 bases between. The CDR3 sequence is 16 residues long. The germline CDR1 and CDR2 sequences are SGHTA and FQGNSA. DNA of the CDR3: TGTGCCAGCAGCCCAAAGAAACAGGGTGGGCAAGAGACCCAGTACTTC. It is translated as CASSPKKQGGQETQYF.

The CDR3 sequence is CAIKGGNTEAFF. CDR3 nucleotide sequence: TGTGCCATCAAAGGGGGTAACACTGAAGCTTTCTTT. The chain links TRBV10-3 to TRBJ1-1; tentatively, D is TRBD1 (6 bases). V lost 7 bases, J lost 2 bases, and 8 bases lay in between. Germline CDR1 reads ENHRY; CDR2 reads SYGVKD. The CDR3 is 12 residues long.

This clonotype was counted between two and nine times. The CDR3 is CASSFLGDRGRGYTF. The CDR3, as DNA: TGTGCCAGCAGCTTCCTCGGGGACAGGGGGCGAGGCTACACCTTC. The chain joins TRBV7-2 to TRBJ1-2; TRBD1 matches at 12 bases. The CDR3 contains 15 residues. V lost 3 bases, J lost 8 bases, and 7 bases stayed unmatched. CDR1 is SGHTA, CDR2 FQGNSA, per germline. The full variable domain, in which reference TRBV7-2 and TRBJ1-2 provide the parts outside the CDR3, is GAGVSQSPSNKVTEKGKDVELRCDPISGHTALYWYRQSLGQGLEFLIYFQGNSAPDKSGLPSDRFSAERTGGSVSTLTIQRTQQEDSAVYLCASSFLGDRGRGYTFGSGTRLTVV.

This clonotype was counted only a few times. The CDR3 DNA reads as TGTGCCAGCGGCCCGAACACCGGGGAGCTGTTTTTT. It codes for CASGPNTGELFF. This chain joins TRBV9 and TRBJ2-2; the D is unclear. This CDR3 region has 12 residues. Trimming shortened V by 7 bases and J by 0 bases, and 4 bases separated the two germline ends. Germline-derived CDR1 and CDR2 are SGDLS and YYNGEE.

In this sample, this clonotype turned up a few times. V usage is TRBV15 and J usage is TRBJ1-1; 8 nucleotides line up with TRBD1. Germline trimming cut 3 bases from V and 4 bases from J; bases unmatched to any gene: 10. CDR3 length equals 16 residues. The germline CDR1 and CDR2 sequences are LNHNV and YYDKDF (reference sequence). In DNA, the CDR3 is TGTGCCACCAGCAGCCCCGGTAGAGGACAGGGCACTGAAGCTTTCTTT. It specifies CATSSPGRGQGTEAFF.

The chain has TRBV12-3 or TRBV12-4 and TRBJ2-1, with D perhaps assigned TRBD1 or TRBD2 (6 bases each). The CDR3 is made up of 16 amino acids. Trimming took 7 bases from V and 0 from J, leaving 16 bases between them. This CDR3 reads CASTLEGGYSYNEQFF. CDR3 in DNA: TGTGCCAGCACCCTCGAGGGGGGATACTCCTACAATGAGCAGTTCTTC.

This clonotype has just a few counts. The J gene is TRBJ2-1, the V gene TRBV7-2; 9 bases map to TRBD1. With V trimmed by 4 bases and J by 10 bases, 11 bases remained unmatched. The V gene's germline CDR1 is SGHTA and CDR2 FQGNSA. This CDR3 is built from 15 residues. The CDR3 protein is CASSSLRDRVSEQFF. The CDR3 bases are TGTGCCAGCAGCTCACTCCGGGACAGGGTATCCGAGCAGTTCTTC.

The genes are TRBV15 and TRBJ2-3; 9 bases are shared with TRBD2. CDR1 and CDR2 from the germline V gene are LNHNV and YYDKDF (reference sequence). Losses at the gene ends were 0 bases for V and 4 bases for J; bases not matched to a gene: 2. CDR3 length equals 15 residues. In nucleotides, the CDR3 is TGTGCCACCAGCAGAGAGGGACTAGCATCAGATACGCAGTATTTT. This translates into CATSREGLASDTQYF.

The table lists this clonotype with a few counts. The chain is built from TRBV10-3 and TRBJ2-7, with TRBD2 matching 11 bases. The germline V gene encodes CDR1 ENHRY and CDR2 SYGVKD. The CDR3 is 16 residues long. Germline trimming cut 2 bases from V and 0 bases from J; bases unmatched to any gene: 3. CDR3 sequence (DNA): TGTGCCATCAGTGAGCCGGGACTAGCGGACTCCTACGAGCAGTACTTC. It codes for CAISEPGLADSYEQYF.

This clonotype occurred many times. The chain uses TRBV12-3 or TRBV12-4 and TRBJ2-7, with D unclear. Trimming cost V 8 bases and J 6 bases, with 11 bases left between them. This CDR3 spans 11 amino acids. The CDR3, as DNA: TGTGCCAGCTCACTCCTCGGCGAGCAGTACTTC. Protein product: CASSLLGEQYF.

This clonotype has just a few counts. The chain combines TRBV24-1 with TRBJ2-3; the D is unclear. The CDR3 is made up of 16 amino acids. From germline, CDR1 is KGHDR and CDR2 SFDVKD. Trimming shortened V by 3 bases and J by 2 bases, and 14 bases separated the two germline ends. CDR3 DNA: TGTGCCACCAGTGATCCAAGCGCTCCCAACACAGATACGCAGTATTTT. Its protein product is CATSDPSAPNTDTQYF.

The sample holds a few counts of this clonotype. The chain carries TRBV7-2 and TRBJ2-7, with TRBD2 matching over 10 bases. The ends lost 4 bases at V and 3 bases at J; junction bases unmatched: 9. The CDR3 is made up of 16 amino acids. CDR1 is SGHTA and CDR2 is FQGNSA in the germline V gene. The CDR3 sequence: CASSSLAGGGFYEQYF. The CDR3 DNA follows: TGTGCCAGCAGCTCTTTAGCGGGAGGTGGTTTCTACGAGCAGTACTTC.

This clonotype was seen ten or more times. The chain recombines TRBV24-1 with TRBJ2-6; tentatively, D is TRBD2 (7 bases). The CDR3 is 16 amino acids. Germline V lookup: CDR1 KGHDR, CDR2 SFDVKD. V lost 5 bases to trimming and J lost 4 bases, with 14 bases between them. The CDR3 here is CATSVGGERGANVLTF. The CDR3 DNA reads TGTGCCACCAGTGTAGGGGGGGAGCGCGGGGCCAACGTCCTGACTTTC.

The chain is built from TRBV29-1 and TRBJ2-3; 10 nucleotides agree with TRBD1. V trimming: 8 bases; J trimming: 3 bases; junction bases outside the gene matches: 8. The CDR3 length is 14 residues. Germline CDR1 is SQVTM and CDR2 is ANQGSEA. The CDR3 nucleotides read TGCAGCCTCAAAGGGACAGGGGCGACAGATACGCAGTATTTT. It codes for CSLKGTGATDTQYF.

This clonotype came up a few times. The chain links TRBV3-1 to TRBJ2-7; tentatively, D is TRBD1 (6 bases). The germline V gene has CDR1 LGHDT and CDR2 YNNKEL (reference sequence). V was cut by 4 bases and J by 5 bases, with 15 bases left in between. The CDR3 is made up of 14 amino acids. The CDR3 region is CASSRGGFGDEQYF. In DNA, the CDR3 is TGTGCCAGCAGCCGAGGGGGATTTGGCGACGAGCAGTACTTC.

This clonotype was picked up many times. The rearrangement joins TRBV5-6 to TRBJ2-7, with TRBD1 matching over 8 bases. The CDR3 totals 14 residues. V shed 4 bases, J shed 3 bases, and the junction held 6 bases outside the gene matches. Germline assignment: CDR1 SGHDT and CDR2 YYEEEE. The CDR3 region is CASSTRDRYYEQYF. The DNA of the CDR3 is TGTGCCAGCAGCACTCGGGACAGGTACTACGAGCAGTACTTC.

The chain has TRBV2 and TRBJ2-2, with D possibly called TRBD1 or TRBD2 (5 bases each). The CDR3 runs 16 residues. The V gene lost 8 bases and the J gene lost 5 bases, with 21 bases spanning the gap. Germline V gene sequence: CDR1 SNHLY, CDR2 FYNNEI. The CDR3 sequence: CASQRQREGLTGELFF. The CDR3 DNA reads TGTGCCAGCCAACGACAGCGAGAGGGTTTGACCGGGGAGCTGTTTTTT. The whole variable domain, filled in from reference TRBV2 and TRBJ2-2, reads EPEVTQTPSHQVTQMGQEVILRCVPISNHLYFYWYRQILGQKVEFLVSFYNNEISEKSEIFDDQFSVERPDGSNFTLKIRSTKLEDSAMYFCASQRQREGLTGELFFGEGSRLTVL.